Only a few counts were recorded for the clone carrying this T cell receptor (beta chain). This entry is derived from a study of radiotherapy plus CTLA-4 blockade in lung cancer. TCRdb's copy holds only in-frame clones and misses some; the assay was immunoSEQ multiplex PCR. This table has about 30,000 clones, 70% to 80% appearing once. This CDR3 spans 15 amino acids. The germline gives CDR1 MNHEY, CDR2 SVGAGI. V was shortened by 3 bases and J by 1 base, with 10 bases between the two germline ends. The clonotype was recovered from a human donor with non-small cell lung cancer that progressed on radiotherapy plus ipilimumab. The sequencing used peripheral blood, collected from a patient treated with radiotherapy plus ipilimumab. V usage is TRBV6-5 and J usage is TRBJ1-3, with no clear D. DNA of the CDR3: TGTGCCAGCAGTTATGGGCCGACTTCTGGAAACACCATATATTTT. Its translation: CASSYGPTSGNTIYF.